This T cell receptor (beta chain) was observed in a study of PD-1 blockade in classical Hodgkin lymphoma. Overall study context: Patients were administered nivolumab (3 mg/kg intravenously) every 2 weeks.

There was relapse after autologous stem cell transplantation in every patient, and there was variation in brentuximab vedotin exposure. The authors purified CD4+ T cells from thawed PBMCs by magnetic negative selection. Study-wide results and limits: Relapsed/refractory patients reportedly had the lowest baseline TCR diversity, below newly diagnosed patients, who were below healthy donors.

This clone appeared once. What it recognizes is unknown. This table comes from immunoSEQ multiplex PCR, and its TCRdb copy is limited to in-frame clones, with some not included. The sample holds around 31,000 clones, around 86% seen once. V shed 6 bases, J shed 3 bases, and the junction held 3 bases outside the gene matches. Germline-derived CDR1 and CDR2 are MRHNA and SNTAGT. The CDR3 spans 15 residues. The TCR originated in a human donor with classical Hodgkin lymphoma. The chain has TRBV6-4 and TRBJ2-3, with 13 bases fitting TRBD2. The sample consisted of CD4+ T cells from blood, taken at baseline. The CDR3 region is CASSRLAGGTDTQYF. The CDR3 coding sequence is TGTGCCAGCAGCAGACTAGCGGGAGGAACAGATACGCAGTATTTT.